This TCR beta chain was sequenced during a study of T-cell memory formation after mild COVID-19. Broader study findings: The authors left the SARS-CoV-2 specificity of second-wave clones peaking on day 37 unconfirmed. Clones that contracted from day 15 to 85 had balanced CD4/CD8; later expanders were CD4+ biased.

UMIs and sample barcodes were carried by the TCR alpha and TCR beta cDNA libraries that 5'RACE produced using constant-segment primers. TCRdb re-called the 5' RACE reads through MiXCR, storing one row per CDR3 protein. This sample carries about 150,000 distinct CDR3 sequences, around 25% of them seen once, and the ten largest clones take about 24%. This clonotype was observed a few times. Its target is not known. This CDR3 has 16 residues. The material sequenced was PBMCs or a T cell subset sorted from them (not recorded which). The J gene is TRBJ2-7, the V gene TRBV21-1; TRBD1 is taken as the D call from the table, unchecked against the DNA. TRBV21-1 is deemed a pseudogene. The TCR sequence derives from an adult woman who had mild COVID-19 (a few samples of this study predate the infection). Cell type and time point are not known. The CDR3: CASSKDPGTGSLEQYF. The CDR3 DNA reads TGTGCCAGCAGCAAAGACCCCGGGACAGGGAGTCTGGAGCAGTACTTC.